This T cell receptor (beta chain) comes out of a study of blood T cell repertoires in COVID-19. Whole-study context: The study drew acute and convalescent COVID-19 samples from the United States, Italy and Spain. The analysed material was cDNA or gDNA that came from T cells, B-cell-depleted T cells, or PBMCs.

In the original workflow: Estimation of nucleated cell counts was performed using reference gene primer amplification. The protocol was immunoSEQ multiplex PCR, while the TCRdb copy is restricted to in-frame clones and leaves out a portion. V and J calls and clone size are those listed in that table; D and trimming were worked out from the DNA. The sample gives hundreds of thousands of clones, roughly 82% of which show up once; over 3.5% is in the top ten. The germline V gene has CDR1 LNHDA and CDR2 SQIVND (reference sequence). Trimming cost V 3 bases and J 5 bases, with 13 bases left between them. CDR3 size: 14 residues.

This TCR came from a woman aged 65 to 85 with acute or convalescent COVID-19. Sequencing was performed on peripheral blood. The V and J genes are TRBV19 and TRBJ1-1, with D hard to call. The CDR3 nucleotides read TGTGCCAGTAGTATCCCCTTCGCGGGGACTGAAGCTTTCTTT. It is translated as CASSIPFAGTEAFF.